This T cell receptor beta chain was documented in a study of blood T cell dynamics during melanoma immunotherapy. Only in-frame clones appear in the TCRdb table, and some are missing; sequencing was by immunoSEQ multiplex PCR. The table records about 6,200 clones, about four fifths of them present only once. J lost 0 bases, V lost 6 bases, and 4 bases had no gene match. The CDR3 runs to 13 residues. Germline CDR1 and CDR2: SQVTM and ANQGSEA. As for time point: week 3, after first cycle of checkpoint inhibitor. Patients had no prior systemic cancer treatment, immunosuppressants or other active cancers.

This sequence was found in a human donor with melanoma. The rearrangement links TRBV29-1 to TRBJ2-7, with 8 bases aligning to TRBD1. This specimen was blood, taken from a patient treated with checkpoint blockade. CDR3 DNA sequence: TGCAGCGTCCCCGGACAGGGCTCCTACGAGCAGTACTTC. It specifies CSVPGQGSYEQYF.